The 26 T cell receptor beta chains below were found in one sample sequenced in a study of cytomegalovirus exposure and HLA in healthy donors. With 60 Vbeta and 13 Jbeta primers, the PCR was carried out. Repertoires were generated with immunoSEQ multiplex PCR, while TCRdb's copy carries only in-frame clones and drops some. The sample carries more than 75,000 clones, roughly 73% recorded once. The sequenced sample was PBMCs. The receptors here all came from a woman aged 35 to 49 in good health and CMV-seronegative.

In this sample, this clone turned up once. The genes are TRBV29-1 and TRBJ1-1; D call uncertain. CDR3 length: 14 amino acids. Per the germline V gene, CDR1 is SQVTM and CDR2 is ANQGSEA. V was shortened by 5 bases and J by 7 bases, with 20 bases between the two germline ends. The CDR3 region is CSVQSFPGILEAFF. DNA of the CDR3: TGCAGCGTTCAGTCTTTTCCGGGGATCCTTGAAGCTTTCTTT.

This chain joins TRBV11-2 and TRBJ2-1; D is perhaps TRBD2 (7 bases). The CDR3 loop spans 16 amino acids. Germline CDR1 is SGHAT and CDR2 is FQNNGV. V lost 5 bases to trimming and J lost 8 bases, with 22 bases between them. DNA for the CDR3: TGTGCCAGCAGCCCAACCGGGACAACAAGCGGGGATGAGCAGTTCTTC. Its translation: CASSPTGTTSGDEQFF.

The chain joins TRBV11-2 to TRBJ1-1; D gene unclear. The CDR3 contains 13 residues. CDR1 is SGHAT, CDR2 FQNNGV, per germline. V lost 0 bases and J lost 4, with 6 bases in between. The CDR3 DNA reads TGTGCCAGCAGCTTAGATCGCGGCACTGAAGCTTTCTTT. Translated: CASSLDRGTEAFF.

This clone was seen only once. The rearrangement links TRBV19 to TRBJ1-5; D ambiguous. Between the trimmed V and J ends, which lost 5 bases and 4 bases, there was a span of 21 bases. This CDR3 has 17 residues. CDR1 is LNHDA and CDR2 is SQIVND in the germline V gene (reference sequence). CDR3 coding DNA: TGTGCCAGTAGTGCCGGGGTGGAGGGTCCCACAAATCAGCCCCAGCATTTT. Amino acid sequence: CASSAGVEGPTNQPQHF.

This clone has just one count. In the same sample, other DNA sequences code for this CDR3. The chain has TRBV30 and TRBJ2-7, with D tentatively TRBD2 (5 bases). V was clipped by 3 bases and J by 4 bases, with 7 bases between them. The CDR3 length is 11 residues. The germline V gene has CDR1 GTSNPN and CDR2 SVGIG (reference sequence). DNA of the CDR3: TGTGCCTGGAGCCGGGGATACGAGCAGTACTTC. Amino acids: CAWSRGYEQYF.

A single count supports this clone. V usage is TRBV6-1 and J usage is TRBJ1-5, with D perhaps matching TRBD1 (5 bases). The V gene lost 4 bases and the J gene lost 6 bases, with 7 bases spanning the gap. Germline CDR1 reads MNHNS; CDR2 reads SASEGT. The CDR3 spans 12 residues. This CDR3 reads CASSAGLQPQHF. The CDR3 coding sequence is TGTGCCAGCAGTGCAGGGCTTCAGCCCCAGCATTTT.

The chain has TRBV7-9 and TRBJ2-7; unclear D gene. Germline values: CDR1 SEHNR, CDR2 FQNEAQ (reference sequence). V dropped 5 bases and J dropped 0 bases, with 11 bases sitting between them. The CDR3 consists of 14 residues. CDR3 DNA sequence: TGTGCCAGCAGCCCCACCTATGCCTCCTACGAGCAGTACTTC. Protein product: CASSPTYASYEQYF.

Notes on this clone: The same CDR3 also results from other DNA sequences found in this sample. CDR3 in amino acids: CASSSGGSSYEQYF. In DNA form, the CDR3 reads TGTGCCAGCAGCTCGGGGGGAAGCTCCTACGAGCAGTACTTC. The chain couples TRBV4-2 to TRBJ2-7, with 7 bases matching TRBD2. Germline V gene lookup returns CDR1 LGHNA and CDR2 YNFKEQ. The junction had 4 bases not matched to a gene; V was cut back by 5 bases and J by 0 bases. There are 14 residues in the CDR3.

The chain employs TRBV18 and TRBJ2-7; a possible D gene is TRBD2 (7 bases). The V end was cut by 6 bases, the J end by 3 bases, with 18 bases between. The CDR3 contains 15 residues. CDR1 KGHSH and CDR2 LQKENI come from the germline V gene. The CDR3 nucleotides are TGTGCCAGCTCGCTAACGAGGGGGGGTCGCTACGAGCAGTACTTC. Encoded protein: CASSLTRGGRYEQYF.

This chain joins TRBV2 and TRBJ1-1; D may be TRBD1 (5 bases). V was clipped by 6 bases and J by 2 bases, with 19 bases between them. This CDR3 contains 16 residues. From germline, CDR1 is SNHLY and CDR2 FYNNEI. DNA of the CDR3: TGTGCCAGCAGACAGGCCTTGGGATGGATAAACACTGAAGCTTTCTTT. Translating gives CASRQALGWINTEAFF.

The V and J genes are TRBV5-1 and TRBJ2-3, with 8 bases identical to TRBD2. CDR1 is SGHRS, CDR2 YFSETQ, per germline. The CDR3 loop spans 17 amino acids. V shed 0 bases, J shed 12 bases, and the junction held 18 bases outside the gene matches. In nucleotides, the CDR3 is TGCGCCAGCAGCTTGGAAGCGACTAGCGTAGCCCTTAATAAACAGTATTTT. It codes for CASSLEATSVALNKQYF.

V gene TRBV9 combines with J gene TRBJ1-6, with D possibly matching TRBD1 (6 bases). This CDR3 spans 15 amino acids. The V gene lost 3 bases and the J gene lost 11 bases, with 18 bases spanning the gap. Germline V CDR1 and CDR2: SGDLS, YYNGEE. The CDR3 loop reads CASSAGDTGSAPLHF. In DNA form, the CDR3 reads TGTGCCAGCAGCGCCGGGGACACCGGTAGCGCACCCCTCCACTTT.

This clone was counted only a few times. The CDR3 here is CASSPTAGGADEKLFF. The DNA for the CDR3 is TGTGCCAGCAGTCCAACGGCGGGGGGCGCGGATGAAAAACTGTTTTTT. This sequence joins TRBV7-9 and TRBJ1-4, with D perhaps TRBD1 (6 bases). Trimming took off 6 bases at V and 6 bases at J, with 20 bases between the two ends. This CDR3 is 16 amino acids long. In germline, CDR1 is SEHNR, CDR2 FQNEAQ (reference sequence).

J is TRBJ1-2 and V is TRBV27; possible D gene TRBD1, 5 bases. Trimming pared 2 bases from V and 1 base from J, leaving 5 bases between. Germline assignment: CDR1 MNHEY and CDR2 SMNVEV (reference sequence). The CDR3 loop spans 13 amino acids. This CDR3 reads CASSLDSNYGYTF. CDR3 nucleotides: TGTGCCAGCAGTTTAGACAGTAACTATGGCTACACCTTC.

The genes are TRBV5-8 and TRBJ2-2, with TRBD2 matching 11 bases. Germline trimming cut 4 bases from V and 4 bases from J; bases unmatched to any gene: 6. Germline loops: CDR1 SGHTS, CDR2 YDEGEE. This CDR3 is 16 amino acids long. For the CDR3, the DNA is TGTGCCAGCAGCCCAACTAGCGGGGGACCCACCGGGGAGCTGTTTTTT. It specifies CASSPTSGGPTGELFF.

V is TRBV7-3 and J is TRBJ2-2; D call uncertain. V was shortened by 8 bases and J by 6 bases, with 13 bases between the two germline ends. CDR3 size: 13 residues. Germline V gene sequence: CDR1 SGHTA, CDR2 FQGTGA. The CDR3 is CASALGWAGELFF. DNA for the CDR3: TGTGCCAGCGCCCTGGGCTGGGCCGGGGAGCTGTTTTTT.

The chain employs TRBV5-6 and TRBJ2-7, with 9 bases identical to TRBD1. J lost 6 bases, V lost 3 bases, and 7 bases had no gene match. Germline V gene data show CDR1 as SGHDT and CDR2 as YYEEEE. This CDR3 spans 14 amino acids. CDR3 amino acids: CASSSGTGFGEQYF. The DNA for the CDR3 is TGTGCCAGCAGCTCCGGGACAGGGTTTGGCGAGCAGTACTTC.

V usage is TRBV6-1 and J usage is TRBJ2-1; D not certain. V lost 2 bases to trimming and J lost 12 bases, with 14 bases between them. Germline V gives CDR1 MNHNS, CDR2 SASEGT. This CDR3 comprises 13 residues. This CDR3 reads CASSEKRSAGQFF. The CDR3 DNA follows: TGTGCCAGCAGTGAAAAAAGGTCGGCAGGGCAGTTCTTC.

The chain combines TRBV6-5 with TRBJ1-2; 7 bases align to TRBD1. The CDR3 totals 15 residues. The germline CDR1 and CDR2 sequences are MNHEY and SVGAGI. V trimming: 6 bases; J trimming: 0 bases; junction bases outside the gene matches: 7. This CDR3 is CASSQRQGANYGYTF. CDR3 sequence (DNA): TGTGCCAGCAGCCAGCGACAGGGAGCTAACTATGGCTACACCTTC.

The rearrangement links TRBV30 to TRBJ2-5; D may be TRBD2 (5 bases). Deletions cut 4 bases from V and 11 bases from J, with 26 bases between. This CDR3 is built from 15 residues. Per the germline V gene, CDR1 is GTSNPN and CDR2 is SVGIG (reference sequence). For the CDR3, the DNA is TGTGCCTGGAAAGCACCTGACCGAGACTTGGGAGAGCAGTACTTC. Translated, it gives CAWKAPDRDLGEQYF.

The V call is TRBV5-1, the J call TRBJ2-7; D is undetermined. V was shortened by 4 bases and J by 7 bases, with 6 bases between the two germline ends. Germline lookup yields CDR1 SGHRS and CDR2 YFSETQ. This CDR3 is built from 10 residues. The CDR3 sequence: CASSPREQYF. CDR3 bases: TGCGCCAGCAGCCCCCGGGAGCAGTACTTC.

This chain uses TRBV7-9 with TRBJ1-5; D remains unclear. This CDR3 is built from 12 residues. V lost 1 base and J 9 bases, leaving 7 bases between the germline ends. Looked up from germline, CDR1 is SEHNR and CDR2 is FQNEAQ (reference sequence). The chain's CDR3 is CASSLGGLPQHF. The CDR3 DNA sequence: TGTGCCAGCAGCTTAGGAGGGTTGCCCCAGCATTTT.

The chain carries TRBV7-2 and TRBJ2-2; D not certain. Trimming cost V 0 bases and J 2 bases, with 4 bases left between them. The CDR3 totals 14 residues. From germline, CDR1 is SGHTA and CDR2 FQGNSA. The CDR3: CASSLAPNTGELFF. As DNA, the CDR3 is TGTGCCAGCAGCTTAGCCCCTAACACCGGGGAGCTGTTTTTT. The whole variable domain, filled in from reference TRBV7-2 and TRBJ2-2, reads GAGVSQSPSNKVTEKGKDVELRCDPISGHTALYWYRQSLGQGLEFLIYFQGNSAPDKSGLPSDRFSAERTGGSVSTLTIQRTQQEDSAVYLCASSLAPNTGELFFGEGSRLTVL.

The chain is built from TRBV7-3 and TRBJ2-2, with D possibly TRBD1 on 6 matching bases. Trimming shortened V by 3 bases and J by 1 base, and 12 bases separated the two germline ends. Germline CDR1 reads SGHTA; CDR2 reads FQGTGA. The CDR3 totals 16 residues. The CDR3 loop is CASSFPTGGNTGELFF. CDR3 in DNA: TGTGCCAGCAGCTTTCCGACAGGAGGGAACACCGGGGAGCTGTTTTTT.

The V call is TRBV30, the J call TRBJ2-5; D is undetermined. V gave up 5 bases and J gave up 5 bases, with 6 bases separating them. The germline V gene encodes CDR1 GTSNPN and CDR2 SVGIG (reference sequence). The CDR3 contains 10 residues. CDR3 loop: CAWAAETQYF. The CDR3 DNA follows: TGTGCCTGGGCAGCGGAGACCCAGTACTTC.

This clone was counted a few times. The J gene is TRBJ1-2, the V gene TRBV7-6; 7 bases fit TRBD1. The J segment lost 3 bases and the V segment lost 5 bases, leaving 6 bases of the junction unmatched. The CDR3 is 14 residues long. Germline loops: CDR1 SGHVS, CDR2 FNYEAQ. The CDR3 region is CASSARQGDYGYTF. The CDR3 DNA is TGTGCCAGCAGCGCGAGACAGGGTGACTATGGCTACACCTTC.